These 11 T cell receptor beta chains were all obtained from the same sample, sequenced in a study of T cells after yellow fever vaccination. One entry per CDR3 protein, called by TCRdb with MiXCR from the 5' RACE reads. Among more than 200,000 distinct CDR3 sequences listed, around 3.5% were seen once. The sample in question was PBMCs, obtained 15 days after the yellow fever booster vaccination. The receptors were sampled from a man aged 18 to 30 who received the YFV17D yellow fever vaccine.

This clonotype has ten or more counts. The chain is built from TRBV5-1 and TRBJ1-1; D not certain. Trimming took off 4 bases at V and 1 base at J, with 11 bases between the two ends. The germline V gene has CDR1 SGHRS and CDR2 YFSETQ. The CDR3 is 14 residues long. Written as DNA, the CDR3 is TGCGCCAGCAGCCCCCTGACGGCGAACACTGAAGCTTTCTTT. Amino acids: CASSPLTANTEAFF. Full variable domain (remainder filled in from reference TRBV5-1 and TRBJ1-1): KAGVTQTPRYLIKTRGQQVTLSCSPISGHRSVSWYQQTPGQGLQFLFEYFSETQRNKGNFPGRFSGRQFSNSRSEMNVSTLELGDSALYLCASSPLTANTEAFFGQGTRLTVV.

The sample holds many counts of this clonotype. V is TRBV7-9 and J is TRBJ2-2, with D tentatively TRBD1 (6 bases). The CDR3 covers 15 residues. Germline V gene data show CDR1 as SEHNR and CDR2 as FQNEAQ (reference sequence). V gave up 5 bases and J gave up 5 bases, with 15 bases separating them. CDR3 sequence: CASSTQNRVTGELFF. As DNA, the CDR3 is TGTGCCAGCAGCACACAAAACAGGGTGACCGGGGAGCTGTTTTTT. Combining the CDR3 with reference TRBV7-9 and TRBJ2-2 gives the whole variable domain DTGVSQNPRHKITKRGQNVTFRCDPISEHNRLYWYRQTLGQGPEFLTYFQNEAQLEKSRLLSDRFSAERPKGSFSTLEIQRTEQGDSAMYLCASSTQNRVTGELFFGEGSRLTVL.

This clonotype was seen ten or more times. This sequence joins TRBV29-1 and TRBJ2-1, with D unclear. There are 12 residues in the CDR3. With 4 bases removed from V and 13 bases from J, the gap between germline ends came to 17 bases. Germline V gene data show CDR1 as SQVTM and CDR2 as ANQGSEA. For the CDR3, the DNA is TGCAGCGTTGGGGCGACTGGGGAACCTCAGTTCTTC. Its protein is CSVGATGEPQFF.

This clonotype was found many times. The chain links TRBV5-1 to TRBJ2-7; 9 bases line up with TRBD1. This CDR3 comprises 15 residues. V lost 0 bases to trimming and J lost 3 bases; unmatched junction nucleotides: 4. The germline CDR1 and CDR2 sequences are SGHRS and YFSETQ. As DNA, the CDR3 is TGCGCCAGCAGCTTGGAACCGACAGGGGGCTACGAGCAGTACTTC. Its translation: CASSLEPTGGYEQYF.

This clonotype occurred many times. V usage is TRBV5-6 and J usage is TRBJ1-2; no firm D call. Germline V lookup: CDR1 SGHDT, CDR2 YYEEEE. Trimming removed 7 bases at V and 6 bases at J, with 16 bases between. This CDR3 spans 13 amino acids. CDR3 in amino acids: CASSPRPDDGYTF. In DNA form, the CDR3 reads TGTGCCAGCTCCCCCCGGCCGGACGATGGCTACACCTTC.

The chain couples TRBV5-1 to TRBJ2-7; 7 bases are a match to TRBD1. CDR1 is SGHRS, CDR2 YFSETQ, per germline. With 0 bases clipped from V and 5 bases from J, the junction kept 2 bases outside the gene matches. This CDR3 contains 13 residues. The CDR3 is CASSLGRGNEQYV. The CDR3 DNA sequence: TGCGCCAGCAGCTTGGGCAGGGGGAACGAGCAGTACGTC.

This clonotype was observed a handful of times. V is TRBV12-5 and J is TRBJ1-1; D is uncertain. The CDR3 has 13 amino acids. The V end lost 6 bases, the J end lost 1 base, and 9 bases lay between the germline ends. Germline V gene lookup returns CDR1 LGHNT and CDR2 FRNRAP. The CDR3 bases are TGTGCTAGTGGCCTGGAACCGAACACTGAAGCTTTCTTT. Translating it yields CASGLEPNTEAFF. The full variable domain, its missing parts supplied by reference TRBV12-5 and TRBJ1-1, is DARVTQTPRHKVTEMGQEVTMRCQPILGHNTVFWYRQTMMQGLELLAYFRNRAPLDDSGMPKDRFSAEMPDATLATLKIQPSEPRDSAVYFCASGLEPNTEAFFGQGTRLTVV.

This clonotype was counted many times. V gene TRBV13 combines with J gene TRBJ1-4; 8 positions agree with TRBD1. From germline, CDR1 is PRHDT and CDR2 FYEKMQ (reference sequence). CDR3 length: 15 residues. J lost 8 bases, V lost 5 bases, and 10 bases had no gene match. CDR3 region: CASSGTRGLGEKLFF. CDR3 nucleotide sequence: TGTGCCAGCAGCGGAACCAGGGGGCTCGGGGAAAAACTGTTTTTT.

This clonotype appeared many times. The CDR3 nucleotides read TGTGCCAGCAGTTACAGCGGGGGATCTACGCAGTATTTT. This encodes CASSYSGGSTQYF. V and J are TRBV6-2 or TRBV6-3 and TRBJ2-3; TRBD2 matches at 8 bases. V shed 2 bases and J 8 bases; nucleotides not matched to a gene: 3. CDR1 and CDR2 (germline): MNHEY, SVGEGT. This CDR3 contains 13 residues.

This clonotype was recorded at least ten times. This CDR3 reads CASSFRQGSEQYV. The CDR3 DNA is TGCGCCAGCAGCTTCCGACAGGGATCCGAGCAGTACGTC. The chain carries TRBV5-1 and TRBJ2-7, with TRBD1 matching over 7 bases. With V trimmed by 2 bases and J by 6 bases, 5 bases remained unmatched. Germline CDR1 reads SGHRS; CDR2 reads YFSETQ. The CDR3 has 13 residues.

This sequence joins TRBV24-1 and TRBJ2-3, with D perhaps TRBD1 (5 bases). The CDR3 runs to 13 residues. V was clipped by 3 bases and J by 3 bases, with 6 bases between them. From germline, CDR1 is KGHDR and CDR2 SFDVKD. The CDR3, as DNA: TGTGCCACCAGTGATCGACAGACAGATACGCAGTATTTT. It encodes CATSDRQTDTQYF.